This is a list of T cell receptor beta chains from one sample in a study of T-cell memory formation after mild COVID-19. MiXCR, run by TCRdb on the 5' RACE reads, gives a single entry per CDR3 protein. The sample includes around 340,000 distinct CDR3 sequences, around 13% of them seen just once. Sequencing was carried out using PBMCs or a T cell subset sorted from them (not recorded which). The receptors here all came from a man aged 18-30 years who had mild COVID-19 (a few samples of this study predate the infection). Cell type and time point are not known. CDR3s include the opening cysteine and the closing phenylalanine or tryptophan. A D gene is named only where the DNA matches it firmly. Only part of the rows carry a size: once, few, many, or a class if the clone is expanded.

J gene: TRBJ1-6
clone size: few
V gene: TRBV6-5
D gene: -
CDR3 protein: CASSYSTRSPLHF
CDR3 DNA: TGTGCCAGCAGTTACTCGACAAGGTCACCCCTCCACTTT

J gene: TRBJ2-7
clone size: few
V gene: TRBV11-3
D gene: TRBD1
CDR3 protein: CASSLGTGGDYEQYF
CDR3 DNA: TGTGCCAGCAGCCTAGGGACAGGGGGCGATTACGAGCAGTACTTC

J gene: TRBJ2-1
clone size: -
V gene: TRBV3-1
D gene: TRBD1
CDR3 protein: CASSSRDSPYNEQFF
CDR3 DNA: TGTGCCAGCAGTTCCCGGGACAGCCCATACAATGAGCAGTTCTTC

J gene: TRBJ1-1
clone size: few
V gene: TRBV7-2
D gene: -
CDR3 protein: CASSPQRGTEAFF
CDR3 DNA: TGTGCCAGCAGTCCCCAGAGGGGCACTGAAGCTTTCTTT

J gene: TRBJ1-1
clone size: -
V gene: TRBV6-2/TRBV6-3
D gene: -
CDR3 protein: CASSYSGGRGKAFF
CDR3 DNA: TGTGCCAGCAGTTACTCAGGGGGACGGGGCAAAGCTTTCTTT

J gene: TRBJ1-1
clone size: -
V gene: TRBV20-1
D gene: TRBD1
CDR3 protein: CSASTFSRGTAIF
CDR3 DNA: TGCAGTGCTAGCACTTTTAGTAGAGGGACAGCCATCTTT

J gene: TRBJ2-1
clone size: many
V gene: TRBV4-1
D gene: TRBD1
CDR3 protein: CASSPSGTGSTKQFF
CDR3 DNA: TGCGCCAGCAGCCCTTCAGGGACAGGGTCGACGAAGCAGTTCTTC

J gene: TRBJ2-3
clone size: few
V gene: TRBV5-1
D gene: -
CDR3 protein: CASNRDTSPDTQYF
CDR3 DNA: TGCGCCAGCAACCGGGACACTTCCCCAGATACGCAGTATTTT

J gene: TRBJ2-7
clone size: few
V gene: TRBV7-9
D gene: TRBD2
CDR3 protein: CASSRAGGHDEQYF
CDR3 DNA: TGTGCCAGCAGCCGAGCGGGGGGGCACGACGAGCAGTACTTC

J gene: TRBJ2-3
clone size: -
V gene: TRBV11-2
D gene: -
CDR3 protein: CASSRKDTQYF
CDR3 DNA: TGTGCCAGCAGTCGAAAAGATACGCAGTATTTT

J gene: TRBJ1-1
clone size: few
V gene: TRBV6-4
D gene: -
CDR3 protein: CASSDSMESTEAFF
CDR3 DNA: TGTGCCAGCAGTGACTCAATGGAAAGCACTGAAGCTTTCTTT

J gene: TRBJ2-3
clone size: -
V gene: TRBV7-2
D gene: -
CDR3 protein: CASSLVTGARTDTQYF
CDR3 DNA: TGTGCCAGCAGCTTAGTCACCGGGGCTCGCACAGATACGCAGTATTTT

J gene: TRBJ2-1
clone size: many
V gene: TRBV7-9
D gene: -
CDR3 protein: CASGDRPYNEQFF
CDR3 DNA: TGTGCCAGCGGCGACAGACCGTACAATGAGCAGTTCTTC

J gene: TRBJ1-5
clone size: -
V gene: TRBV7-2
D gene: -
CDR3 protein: CASSFDNNQPQHF
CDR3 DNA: TGTGCCAGCAGCTTCGACAACAATCAGCCCCAGCATTTT

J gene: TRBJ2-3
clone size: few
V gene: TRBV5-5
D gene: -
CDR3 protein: CASSLSTPDTQYF
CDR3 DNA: TGTGCCAGCAGCTTGTCTACCCCAGATACGCAGTATTTT

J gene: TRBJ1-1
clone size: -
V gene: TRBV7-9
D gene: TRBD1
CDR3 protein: CASSSPRDRGTEAFF
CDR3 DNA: TGTGCCAGCAGCTCGCCACGGGACAGGGGCACTGAAGCTTTCTTT

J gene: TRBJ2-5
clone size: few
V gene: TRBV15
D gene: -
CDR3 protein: CATSRDMTGWQETQYF
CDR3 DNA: TGTGCCACCAGCAGAGATATGACCGGATGGCAAGAGACCCAGTACTTC

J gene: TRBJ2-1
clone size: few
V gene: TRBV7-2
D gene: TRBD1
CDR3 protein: CASSFRGTGSSYNEQLF
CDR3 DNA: TGTGCCAGCAGCTTTAGAGGGACAGGGAGCTCCTACAATGAGCAGCTCTTC

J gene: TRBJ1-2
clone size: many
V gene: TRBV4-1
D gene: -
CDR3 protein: CASSQSSLDGLYGYTF
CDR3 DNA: TGCGCCAGCAGCCAGAGCTCGTTGGACGGATTATATGGCTACACCTTC

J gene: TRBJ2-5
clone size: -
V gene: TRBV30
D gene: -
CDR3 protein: CAWSGGAGPWETQYF
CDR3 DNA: TGTGCCTGGAGTGGGGGGGCCGGTCCCTGGGAGACCCAGTACTTC

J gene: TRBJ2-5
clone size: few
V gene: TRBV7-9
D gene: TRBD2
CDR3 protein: CASLAGAISSGETQYF
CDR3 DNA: TGTGCCAGTCTAGCGGGGGCCATATCATCAGGGGAGACCCAGTACTTC

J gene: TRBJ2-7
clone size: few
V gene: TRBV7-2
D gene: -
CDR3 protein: CASSPTGRNEQYF
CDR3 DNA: TGTGCCAGCAGCCCGACAGGGAGGAACGAGCAGTACTTC

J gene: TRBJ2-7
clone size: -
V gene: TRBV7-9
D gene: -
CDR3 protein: CASSPPDRPYEQYF
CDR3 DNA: TGTGCCAGCAGCCCGCCGGACCGTCCCTACGAGCAGTACTTC

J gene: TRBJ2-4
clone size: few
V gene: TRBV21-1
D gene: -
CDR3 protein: CASSNGQGTSLAKNIQYF
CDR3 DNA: TGTGCCAGCAGCAACGGACAGGGGACCTCTCTAGCCAAAAACATTCAGTACTTC